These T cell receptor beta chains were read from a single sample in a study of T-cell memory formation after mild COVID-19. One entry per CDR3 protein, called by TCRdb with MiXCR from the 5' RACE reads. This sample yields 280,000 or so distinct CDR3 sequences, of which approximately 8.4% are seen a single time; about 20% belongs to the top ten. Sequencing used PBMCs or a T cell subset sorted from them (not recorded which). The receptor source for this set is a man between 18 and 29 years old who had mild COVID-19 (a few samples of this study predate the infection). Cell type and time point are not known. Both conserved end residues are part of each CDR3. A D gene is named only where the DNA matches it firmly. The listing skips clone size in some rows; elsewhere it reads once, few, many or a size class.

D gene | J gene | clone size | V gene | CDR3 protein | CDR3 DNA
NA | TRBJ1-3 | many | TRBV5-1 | CASSPTTQSSSGNTIYF | TGCGCCAGCAGCCCCACAACACAGTCGAGCTCTGGAAACACCATATATTTT
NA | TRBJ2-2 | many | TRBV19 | CASTYTGELFF | TGTGCCAGTACTTACACCGGGGAGCTGTTTTTT
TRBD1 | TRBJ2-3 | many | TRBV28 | CASSRGQGGTDTQYF | TGTGCCAGCAGCCGGGGACAGGGGGGCACAGATACGCAGTATTTT
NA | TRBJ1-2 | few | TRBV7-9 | CASRPPEVHTF | TGTGCCAGCAGACCCCCCGAGGTCCACACCTTC
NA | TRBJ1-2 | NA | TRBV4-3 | CASSQDSQGGRYGYTF | TGCGCCAGCAGCCAAGACTCCCAAGGGGGACGCTATGGCTACACCTTC
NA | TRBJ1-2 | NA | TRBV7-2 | CASSYGSNYGYTF | TGTGCCAGCAGCTACGGGAGTAACTATGGCTACACCTTC
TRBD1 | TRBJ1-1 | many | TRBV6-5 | CASRSRGHGAEAFF | TGTGCCAGCAGATCCAGGGGGCATGGCGCTGAAGCTTTCTTT
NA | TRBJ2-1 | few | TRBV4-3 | CASSQTMTGPTSYNEQFF | TGCGCCAGCAGCCAAACCATGACAGGCCCCACTTCCTACAATGAGCAGTTCTTC
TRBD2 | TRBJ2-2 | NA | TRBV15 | CATSRPLPGLAYTGELFF | TGTGCCACCAGCAGACCATTGCCGGGACTAGCATACACCGGGGAGCTGTTTTTT
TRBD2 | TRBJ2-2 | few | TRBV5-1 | CASLPSGGAVGTGELFF | TGCGCCAGCTTACCTAGCGGGGGGGCCGTCGGCACCGGGGAGCTGTTTTTT
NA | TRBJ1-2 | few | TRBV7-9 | CASSPRTARGYGYTF | TGTGCCAGCAGCCCCCGGACAGCCCGCGGCTATGGCTACACCTTC
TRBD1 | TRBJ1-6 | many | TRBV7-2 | CASSSQGPNSPLHF | TGTGCCAGCAGCTCACAGGGGCCCAATTCACCCCTCCACTTT
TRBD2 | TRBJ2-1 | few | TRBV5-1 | CASSLSSGGADEQFF | TGCGCCAGCAGCTTGTCTAGCGGGGGGGCGGATGAGCAGTTCTTC
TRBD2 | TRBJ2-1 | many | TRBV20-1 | CSARYQSSGGNEQFF | TGCAGTGCTAGATATCAGTCTAGCGGGGGCAATGAGCAGTTCTTC
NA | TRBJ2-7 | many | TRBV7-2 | CASSWRDYEQYF | TGTGCCAGCAGCTGGCGAGACTACGAGCAGTACTTC
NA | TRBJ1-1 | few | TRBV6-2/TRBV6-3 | CASSYPQPWGINTEAFF | TGTGCCAGCAGTTACCCGCAACCCTGGGGCATAAACACTGAAGCTTTCTTT
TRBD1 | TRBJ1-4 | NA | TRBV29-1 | CSVTGPLGHNEKLFF | TGCAGCGTGACAGGGCCGCTAGGACATAATGAAAAACTGTTTTTT
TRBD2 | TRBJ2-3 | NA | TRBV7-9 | CASSYHVAGFADTQYF | TGTGCCAGCAGCTACCACGTAGCGGGGTTTGCAGATACGCAGTATTTT
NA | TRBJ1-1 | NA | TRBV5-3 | CARSPHPGEGTEAYF | TGTGCCAGAAGCCCCCACCCCGGGGAAGGAACTGAAGCTTACTTT
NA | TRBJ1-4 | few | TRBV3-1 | CASSQTGGGEKLFF | TGTGCCAGCAGCCAGACGGGCGGAGGGGAAAAACTGTTTTTT
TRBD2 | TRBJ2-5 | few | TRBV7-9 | CASSPGTGGRTQYF | TGTGCCAGCAGCCCCGGTACGGGAGGTCGGACCCAGTACTTC
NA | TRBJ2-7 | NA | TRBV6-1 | CASSGLSYEQYF | TGTGCCAGCAGCGGACTATCTTACGAGCAGTACTTC
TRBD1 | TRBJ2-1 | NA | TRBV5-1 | CASSLGGQQPYNEQFF | TGCGCCAGCAGCTTGGGGGGACAGCAGCCCTACAATGAGCAGTTCTTC
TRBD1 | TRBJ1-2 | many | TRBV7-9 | CASPYPGTGGDGYTF | TGTGCCAGCCCATATCCCGGGACAGGGGGAGACGGCTACACCTTC
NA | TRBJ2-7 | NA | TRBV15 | CATSRDQSEQYF | TGTGCCACCAGCAGAGACCAATCCGAGCAGTACTTC